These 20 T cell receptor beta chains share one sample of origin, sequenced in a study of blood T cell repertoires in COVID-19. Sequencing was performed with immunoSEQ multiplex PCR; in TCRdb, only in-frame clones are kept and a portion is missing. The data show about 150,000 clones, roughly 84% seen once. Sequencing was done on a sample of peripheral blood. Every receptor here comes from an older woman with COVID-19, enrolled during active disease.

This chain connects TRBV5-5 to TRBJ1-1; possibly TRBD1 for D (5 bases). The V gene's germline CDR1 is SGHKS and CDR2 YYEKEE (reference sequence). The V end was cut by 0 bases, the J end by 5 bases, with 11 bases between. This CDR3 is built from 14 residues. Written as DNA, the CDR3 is TGTGCCAGCAGCTTGGGCGGGGGAAGGACTGAAGCTTTCTTT. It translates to CASSLGGGRTEAFF.

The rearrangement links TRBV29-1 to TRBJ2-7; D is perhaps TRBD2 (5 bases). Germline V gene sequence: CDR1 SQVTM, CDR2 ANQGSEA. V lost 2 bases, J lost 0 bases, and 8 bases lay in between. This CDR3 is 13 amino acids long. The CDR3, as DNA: TGCAGCGTTGAATGGAGGTCCTCCTACGAGCAGTACGTC. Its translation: CSVEWRSSYEQYV.

CDR3 sequence (DNA): TGTGCCACCAGTTCCATCCATTCGCAGGGACTAGCCATCTACGAGCAGTACGTC. It encodes CATSSIHSQGLAIYEQYV. This sequence joins TRBV24-1 and TRBJ2-7; TRBD2 agrees at 9 bases. Per germline, CDR1 KGHDR and CDR2 SFDVKD. J was trimmed by 3 bases and V by 6 bases; bases with no gene match: 17. The CDR3 totals 18 residues.

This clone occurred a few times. The CDR3 reads CASSPDRLESNEQFF. Here the CDR3 DNA reads TGTGCCAGCTCTCCGGACAGGTTGGAGAGCAATGAGCAGTTCTTC. The rearrangement joins TRBV18 to TRBJ2-1, with TRBD1 identical over 7 bases. The CDR3 totals 15 residues. J gave up 6 bases and V 6 bases, and 11 bases lay outside the gene matches. From germline, CDR1 is KGHSH and CDR2 LQKENI.

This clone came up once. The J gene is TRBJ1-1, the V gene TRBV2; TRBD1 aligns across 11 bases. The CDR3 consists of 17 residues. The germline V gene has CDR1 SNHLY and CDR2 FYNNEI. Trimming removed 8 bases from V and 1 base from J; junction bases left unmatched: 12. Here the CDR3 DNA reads TGTGCCAGCGGCGGACAGGGGGCCCCTACAGGGAACACTGAAGCTTTCTTT. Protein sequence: CASGGQGAPTGNTEAFF.

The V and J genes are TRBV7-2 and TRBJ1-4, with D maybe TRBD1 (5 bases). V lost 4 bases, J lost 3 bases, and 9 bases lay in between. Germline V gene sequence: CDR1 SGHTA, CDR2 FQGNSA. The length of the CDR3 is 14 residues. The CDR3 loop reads CASSSQGANEKLFF. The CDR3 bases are TGTGCCAGCAGCTCCCAGGGTGCTAATGAAAAACTGTTTTTT. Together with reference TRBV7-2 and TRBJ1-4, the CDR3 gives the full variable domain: GAGVSQSPSNKVTEKGKDVELRCDPISGHTALYWYRQSLGQGLEFLIYFQGNSAPDKSGLPSDRFSAERTGGSVSTLTIQRTQQEDSAVYLCASSSQGANEKLFFGSGTQLSVL.

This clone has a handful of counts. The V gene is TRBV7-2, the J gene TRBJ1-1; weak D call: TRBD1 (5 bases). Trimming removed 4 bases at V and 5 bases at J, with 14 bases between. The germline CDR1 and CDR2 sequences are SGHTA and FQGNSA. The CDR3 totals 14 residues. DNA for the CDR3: TGTGCCAGCAGCTCCCGAGCCAAGGGGACTGAAGCTTTCTTT. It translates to CASSSRAKGTEAFF.

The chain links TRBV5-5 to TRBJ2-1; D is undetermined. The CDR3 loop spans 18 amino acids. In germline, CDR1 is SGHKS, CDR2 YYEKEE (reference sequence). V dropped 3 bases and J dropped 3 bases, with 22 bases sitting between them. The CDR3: CASSSGWLTAVGYNEQFF. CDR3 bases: TGTGCCAGCAGCTCGGGTTGGCTTACGGCCGTAGGCTACAATGAGCAGTTCTTC. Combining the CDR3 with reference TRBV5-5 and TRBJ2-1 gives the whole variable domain DAGVTQSPTHLIKTRGQQVTLRCSPISGHKSVSWYQQVLGQGPQFIFQYYEKEERGRGNFPDRFSARQFPNYSSELNVNALLLGDSALYLCASSSGWLTAVGYNEQFFGPGTRLTVL.

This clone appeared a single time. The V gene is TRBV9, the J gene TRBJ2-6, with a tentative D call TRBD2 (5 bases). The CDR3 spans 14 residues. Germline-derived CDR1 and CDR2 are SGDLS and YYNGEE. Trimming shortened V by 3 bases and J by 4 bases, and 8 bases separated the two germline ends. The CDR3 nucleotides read TGTGCCAGCAGCGGGCAGCGGGGGGCCAACGTCCTGACTTTC. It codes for CASSGQRGANVLTF.

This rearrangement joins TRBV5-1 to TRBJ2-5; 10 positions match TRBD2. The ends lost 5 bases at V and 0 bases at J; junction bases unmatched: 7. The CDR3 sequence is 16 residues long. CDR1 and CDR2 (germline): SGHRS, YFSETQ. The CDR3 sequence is CASSSLAGAYQETQYF. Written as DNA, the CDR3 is TGCGCCAGCAGTTCGCTAGCGGGAGCTTACCAAGAGACCCAGTACTTC.

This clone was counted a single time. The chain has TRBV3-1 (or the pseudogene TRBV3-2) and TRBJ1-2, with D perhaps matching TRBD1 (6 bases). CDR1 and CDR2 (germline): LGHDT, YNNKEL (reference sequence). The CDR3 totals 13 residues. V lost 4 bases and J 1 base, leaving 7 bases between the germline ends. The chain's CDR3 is CASSPDSNYGYTF. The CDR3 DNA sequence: TGTGCCAGCAGCCCGGACAGTAACTATGGCTACACCTTC.

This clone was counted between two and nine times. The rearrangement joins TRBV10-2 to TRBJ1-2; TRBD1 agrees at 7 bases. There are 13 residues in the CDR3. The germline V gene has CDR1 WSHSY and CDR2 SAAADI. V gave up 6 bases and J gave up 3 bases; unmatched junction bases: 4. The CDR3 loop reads CASRSGTDYGYTF. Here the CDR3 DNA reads TGCGCCAGCAGAAGTGGGACAGACTATGGCTACACCTTC.

Written as DNA, the CDR3 is TGTGCCAGCGGGCAGGAAGAGACCCAGTACTTC. Translation gives CASGQEETQYF. The chain is built from TRBV2 and TRBJ2-5; D is undetermined. The length of the CDR3 is 11 residues. CDR1 SNHLY and CDR2 FYNNEI come from the germline V gene. Trimming shortened V by 8 bases and J by 3 bases, and 7 bases separated the two germline ends.

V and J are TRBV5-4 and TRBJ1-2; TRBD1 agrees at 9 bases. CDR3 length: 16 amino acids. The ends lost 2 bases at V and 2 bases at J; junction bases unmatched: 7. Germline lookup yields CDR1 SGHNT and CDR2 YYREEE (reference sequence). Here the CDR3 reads CASSFPGTGINYGYTF. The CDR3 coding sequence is TGTGCCAGCAGCTTTCCCGGGACAGGGATCAACTATGGCTACACCTTC.

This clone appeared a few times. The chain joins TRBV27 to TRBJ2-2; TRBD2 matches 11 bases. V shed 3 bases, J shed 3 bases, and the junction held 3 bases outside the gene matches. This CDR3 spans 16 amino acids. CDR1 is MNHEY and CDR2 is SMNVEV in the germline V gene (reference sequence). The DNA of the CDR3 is TGTGCCAGCAGTTTCGCACTAGCGGGGGACACCGGGGAGCTGTTTTTT. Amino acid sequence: CASSFALAGDTGELFF.

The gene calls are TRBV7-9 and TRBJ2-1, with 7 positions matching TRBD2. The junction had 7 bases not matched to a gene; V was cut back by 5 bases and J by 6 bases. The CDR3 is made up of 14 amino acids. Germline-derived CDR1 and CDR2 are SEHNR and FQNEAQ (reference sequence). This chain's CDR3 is CASSHRGVSNEQFF. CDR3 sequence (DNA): TGTGCCAGCAGCCACCGGGGGGTTAGCAATGAGCAGTTCTTC.

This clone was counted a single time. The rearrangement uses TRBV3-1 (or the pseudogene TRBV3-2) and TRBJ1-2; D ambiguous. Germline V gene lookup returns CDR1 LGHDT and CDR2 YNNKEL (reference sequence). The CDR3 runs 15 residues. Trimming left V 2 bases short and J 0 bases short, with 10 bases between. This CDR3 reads CASSQNVGTNYGYTF. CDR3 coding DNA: TGTGCCAGCAGCCAAAATGTCGGGACTAACTATGGCTACACCTTC.

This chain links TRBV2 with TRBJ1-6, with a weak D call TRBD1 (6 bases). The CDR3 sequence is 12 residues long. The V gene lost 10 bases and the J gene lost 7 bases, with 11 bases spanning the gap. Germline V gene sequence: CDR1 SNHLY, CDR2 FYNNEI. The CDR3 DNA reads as TGTGCCACACAGGGAGAGAATTCACCCCTCCACTTT. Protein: CATQGENSPLHF.

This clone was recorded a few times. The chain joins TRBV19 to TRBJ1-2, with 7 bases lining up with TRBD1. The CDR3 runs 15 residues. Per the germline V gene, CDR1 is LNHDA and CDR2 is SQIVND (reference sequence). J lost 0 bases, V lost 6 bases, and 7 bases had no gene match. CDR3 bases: TGTGCCAGTAGCGACGCCGGGACAGCTAACTATGGCTACACCTTC. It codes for CASSDAGTANYGYTF.

CDR3 sequence (DNA): TGTGCCAGCAGCCCCGAGGACGGACTGTTAAATGAAAAACTGTTTTTT. Amino acids: CASSPEDGLLNEKLFF. The J gene is TRBJ1-4, the V gene TRBV2; D unclear. Trimming removed 6 bases from V and 5 bases from J, with 19 bases in between. There are 16 residues in the CDR3. Looked up from germline, CDR1 is SNHLY and CDR2 is FYNNEI.